These 24 T cell receptor beta chains were all obtained from the same sample, sequenced in a study of CD8+CD57+ T cells in acquired aplastic anemia. Patients sequenced had flow cytometry evidence of CD8+CD57+ cell expansion. Both TCR beta VDJ combination and CDR3 sequence profiling were carried out. Genomic DNA was the template for this profiling. One entry per CDR3 protein results from TCRdb running MiXCR on the reads. The top ten hold less than 3% of the sample, which has around 150,000 distinct CDR3 sequences, roughly 43% seen once. Source material: sorted CD4+, CD8+, or CD8+CD57+ T cells (not recorded which) from PBMCs. Receptors originate from a human donor with aplastic anemia.

This clonotype was observed a few times. The chain has TRBV10-1 and TRBJ2-5, with 8 bases lining up with TRBD1. The CDR3 loop spans 17 amino acids. Per germline, CDR1 WNHNN and CDR2 SYGVQD (reference sequence). Trimming at V came to 5 bases and at J to 0 bases, leaving 11 bases not matched to a gene. CDR3 region: CASSYGTGKRYQETQYF. The CDR3 DNA reads as TGCGCCAGCAGTTACGGGACAGGCAAACGGTACCAAGAGACCCAGTACTTC.

In its sample, this clonotype was seen many times. CDR3 protein: CASSSGAGGVVTEAFF. The CDR3 DNA is TGTGCCAGCAGCTCTGGGGCAGGGGGCGTCGTCACTGAAGCTTTCTTT. The chain joins TRBV7-2 to TRBJ1-1; TRBD1 aligns across 8 bases. V lost 4 bases, J lost 4 bases, and 11 bases stayed unmatched. Germline loops: CDR1 SGHTA, CDR2 FQGNSA. The CDR3 covers 16 residues.

The chain joins TRBV20-1 to TRBJ2-3; TRBD2 aligns across 7 bases. The CDR3 extends over 14 amino acids. Looked up from germline, CDR1 is DFQATT and CDR2 is SNEGSKA (reference sequence). The J segment lost 4 bases and the V segment lost 3 bases, leaving 7 bases of the junction unmatched. This chain's CDR3 is CSARIGGVPDTQYF. The CDR3 DNA reads TGCAGTGCTAGGATTGGGGGGGTCCCAGATACGCAGTATTTT.

In this sample, this clonotype turned up many times. This chain links TRBV11-2 with TRBJ1-2; D perhaps matches TRBD1 (6 bases). The V and J ends lost 1 base and 6 bases respectively, with 12 bases between them. The CDR3 contains 14 residues. Germline lookup yields CDR1 SGHAT and CDR2 FQNNGV. The DNA of the CDR3 is TGTGCCAGCAGCTTAGGGGACACAGTGAATGGCTACACCTTC. It codes for CASSLGDTVNGYTF.

The rearrangement uses TRBV24-1 and TRBJ2-3; a weak D match, TRBD2 (6 bases). Germline V gene sequence: CDR1 KGHDR, CDR2 SFDVKD. There are 16 residues in the CDR3. Deletions cut 9 bases from V and 2 bases from J, with 20 bases between. As DNA, the CDR3 is TGTGCCACCGCAGCGGCGGGATCCGTTAACACAGATACGCAGTATTTT. The encoded protein is CATAAAGSVNTDTQYF.

This chain joins TRBV15 and TRBJ2-7; unclear D gene. This CDR3 is built from 13 residues. Germline lookup yields CDR1 LNHNV and CDR2 YYDKDF (reference sequence). V lost 0 bases and J lost 4, with 7 bases in between. The CDR3 spells CATSREIPYEQYF. For the CDR3, the DNA is TGTGCCACCAGCAGAGAAATCCCTTACGAGCAGTACTTC.

The genes are TRBV30 and TRBJ2-2; the D is unclear. Germline CDR1 is GTSNPN and CDR2 is SVGIG (reference sequence). V was clipped by 6 bases and J by 1 base, with 9 bases between them. There are 13 residues in the CDR3. The CDR3 DNA follows: TGTGCCTGCAAGACCGGGAACACCGGGGAGCTGTTTTTT. Its translation: CACKTGNTGELFF. The whole variable domain, filled in from reference TRBV30 and TRBJ2-2, reads SQTIHQWPATLVQPVGSPLSLECTVEGTSNPNLYWYRQAAGRGLQLLFYSVGIGQISSEVPQNLSASRPQDRQFILSSKKLLLSDSGFYLCACKTGNTGELFFGEGSRLTVL.

This clonotype was detected many times. The V gene is TRBV7-8, the J gene TRBJ1-2, with 8 bases fitting TRBD1. V dropped 2 bases and J dropped 5; count of bases not matched to a gene: 4. CDR1 and CDR2 (germline): SGHVS, FQNEAQ. The CDR3 has 14 residues. The CDR3 is CASSLSRTGYGYTF. In DNA, the CDR3 is TGTGCCAGCAGCTTATCTAGGACAGGGTATGGCTACACCTTC.

This clonotype occurred a few times. The V gene is TRBV14, the J gene TRBJ2-1, with TRBD2 identical over 8 bases. The CDR3 spans 20 residues. The V gene's germline CDR1 is SGHDN and CDR2 FVKESK. J lost 2 bases, V lost 0 bases, and 15 bases had no gene match. This CDR3 reads CASSQEGPGNHGRAYNEQFF. The CDR3 DNA follows: TGTGCCAGCAGCCAAGAGGGTCCAGGGAATCACGGGAGGGCCTACAATGAGCAGTTCTTC.

This clonotype was observed at least ten times. The gene calls are TRBV19 and TRBJ1-6, with 9 bases that match TRBD1. This CDR3 comprises 15 residues. Germline loops: CDR1 LNHDA, CDR2 SQIVND (reference sequence). V shed 2 bases and J 11 bases; nucleotides not matched to a gene: 7. The CDR3 bases are TGTGCCAGTAGTATAACGGGACAGGGTATGACACCCCTCCACTTT. Translated, it gives CASSITGQGMTPLHF.

The chain employs TRBV10-3 and TRBJ2-7; weak D call: TRBD1 (7 bases). Germline CDR1 and CDR2: ENHRY and SYGVKD. Trimming shortened V by 4 bases and J by 0 bases, and 22 bases separated the two germline ends. The CDR3 has 18 amino acids. CDR3 protein: CAISGGAGQTPISYEQYF. CDR3 bases: TGTGCCATCAGTGGGGGGGCGGGACAGACCCCTATCTCCTACGAGCAGTACTTC.

This clonotype was seen more than once but under ten times. The CDR3 loop reads CATLALSMLPQETQYF. In DNA, the CDR3 is TGTGCCACCTTAGCACTCTCCATGTTACCCCAAGAGACCCAGTACTTC. This chain links TRBV24-1 with TRBJ2-5; D ambiguous. Trimming stripped 9 bases from V and 1 base from J, with 20 bases between. The V gene's germline CDR1 is KGHDR and CDR2 SFDVKD. The CDR3 runs 16 residues.

Judged by abundance, this clonotype is medium-sized. V and J are TRBV25-1 and TRBJ1-2; no firm D call. The CDR3 is 15 amino acids. The germline V and J ends were trimmed by 9 bases and 4 bases, with 21 bases remaining between them. In germline, CDR1 is MGHDK, CDR2 SYGVNS. The CDR3: CASSNPGSPRYGYTF. The CDR3 nucleotides are TGTGCCAGTTCTAACCCGGGGAGCCCGCGCTATGGCTACACCTTC.

This clonotype was observed many times. The chain recombines TRBV19 with TRBJ1-1; tentatively, D is TRBD1 (6 bases). There are 13 residues in the CDR3. The germline gives CDR1 LNHDA, CDR2 SQIVND (reference sequence). V was pared by 6 bases and J by 2 bases, with 10 bases between. The CDR3 spells CASRGGTNTEAFF. DNA for the CDR3: TGTGCCAGTAGGGGGGGCACCAACACTGAAGCTTTCTTT.

The chain carries TRBV29-1 and TRBJ1-1; possibly TRBD1 for D (6 bases). CDR3 length: 12 residues. V lost 6 bases to trimming and J lost 1 base, with 9 bases between them. Germline assignment: CDR1 SQVTM and CDR2 ANQGSEA. CDR3 sequence reads: CSVEGGNTEAFF. Written as DNA, the CDR3 is TGCAGCGTCGAGGGGGGGAACACTGAAGCTTTCTTT.

Worth noting for this clonotype: The junction departs from germline at one end; a sequencing error may be responsible. The rearrangement joins TRBV7-7 to TRBJ1-1; D remains ambiguous. The germline gives CDR1 SSHAT, CDR2 FNYEAQ (reference sequence). The CDR3 runs 13 residues. In DNA form, the CDR3 reads TGTGCTAGCAGCTCGGCCGTGAACACTGGAGCTTTCTTT. Protein: CASSSAVNTGAFF. The variable domain in full, completed from reference TRBV7-7 and TRBJ1-1, reads GAGVSQSPRYKVTKRGQDVTLRCDPISSHATLYWYQQALGQGPEFLTYFNYEAQPDKSGLPSDRFSAERPEGSISTLTIQRTEQRDSAMYRCASSSAVNTGAFFGQGTRLTVV.

This clonotype has at least ten counts. The rearrangement uses TRBV7-9 and TRBJ1-6; the D is unclear. The germline V and J ends were trimmed by 3 bases and 13 bases, with 10 bases remaining between them. The CDR3 is 12 residues long. Germline CDR1 and CDR2: SEHNR and FQNEAQ (reference sequence). CDR3 in DNA: TGTGCCAGCAGCTTGCCCGCGGGGCCCCTCCACTTT. Its protein product is CASSLPAGPLHF.

Note on this clonotype: With a much larger clone just one base away, this may be a read error. This chain connects TRBV6-5 to TRBJ1-2; the D gene is possibly TRBD1 (6 bases). This CDR3 is 15 amino acids long. With 2 bases removed from V and 0 bases from J, the gap between germline ends came to 10 bases. The germline V gene encodes CDR1 MNHEY and CDR2 SVGAGI. The CDR3 DNA reads TGTGCCAGCAGTTACGGGGACACATCTAACTATGGCTACACCTTC. Encoded protein: CASSYGDTSNYGYTF.

This clonotype was found many times. The chain recombines TRBV25-1 with TRBJ1-5, with 8 positions matching TRBD1. The CDR3 is 14 residues long. Germline CDR1 reads MGHDK; CDR2 reads SYGVNS. The V segment lost 6 bases and the J segment 6 bases; nucleotides outside the gene matches: 7. CDR3 bases: TGTGCCAGCAGACAGGGGGATTTGGGTCAGCCCCAGCATTTT. The encoded protein is CASRQGDLGQPQHF.

This clonotype was recorded at least ten times. The chain recombines TRBV2 with TRBJ1-5; D uncertain. The germline CDR1 and CDR2 sequences are SNHLY and FYNNEI. Trimming removed 7 bases at V and 5 bases at J, with 12 bases between. The length of the CDR3 is 13 residues. The CDR3 protein is CASTMEGDQPQHF. The CDR3, as DNA: TGTGCCAGCACCATGGAAGGAGATCAGCCCCAGCATTTT.

The rearrangement joins TRBV7-2 to TRBJ2-2; 11 bases map to TRBD1. V trimming: 4 bases; J trimming: 5 bases; junction bases outside the gene matches: 3. CDR1 and CDR2 from the germline V gene are SGHTA and FQGNSA. The CDR3 consists of 15 residues. CDR3 residues: CASSSGQGATGELFF. CDR3 sequence (DNA): TGTGCCAGCAGCTCCGGACAGGGGGCTACCGGGGAGCTGTTTTTT. The whole variable domain, remainder taken from reference TRBV7-2 and TRBJ2-2, is GAGVSQSPSNKVTEKGKDVELRCDPISGHTALYWYRQSLGQGLEFLIYFQGNSAPDKSGLPSDRFSAERTGGSVSTLTIQRTQQEDSAVYLCASSSGQGATGELFFGEGSRLTVL.

This clonotype was counted many times. The V call is TRBV9, the J call TRBJ2-5, with D perhaps matching TRBD1 (8 bases). This CDR3 spans 15 amino acids. The V gene's germline CDR1 is SGDLS and CDR2 YYNGEE. V lost 4 bases to trimming and J lost 3 bases, with 16 bases between them. The CDR3 DNA sequence: TGTGCCAGCAGCACCCGGACAGGGAGGGAAGAGACCCAGTACTTC. This gives the protein CASSTRTGREETQYF.

The chain recombines TRBV19 with TRBJ1-6, with D perhaps matching TRBD1 (6 bases). Germline CDR1 reads LNHDA; CDR2 reads SQIVND (reference sequence). The CDR3 is 13 residues long. Trimming stripped 3 bases from V and 11 bases from J, with 11 bases between. The CDR3 DNA reads as TGTGCCAGTAGTATCGGGGGCCAACCACCCCTCCACTTT. It yields the protein CASSIGGQPPLHF.

This clonotype was seen only a few times. The chain is built from TRBV18 and TRBJ2-3; 8 nucleotides line up with TRBD2. With 1 base clipped from V and 0 bases from J, the junction kept 9 bases outside the gene matches. Per the germline V gene, CDR1 is KGHSH and CDR2 is LQKENI. The CDR3 loop spans 18 amino acids. The CDR3 is CASSPRLGASGSTDTQYF. The DNA for the CDR3 is TGTGCCAGCTCACCACGCCTCGGGGCTAGCGGGAGCACAGATACGCAGTATTTT.